Listed here are 2 T cell receptor beta chains from one sample, sequenced in a study of T-cell memory formation after mild COVID-19. One entry per CDR3 protein, called by TCRdb with MiXCR from the 5' RACE reads. The table shows fewer than 50,000 distinct CDR3 sequences, with under 7.5% occurring only once. Input material: PBMCs or a T cell subset sorted from them (not recorded which). These receptor sequences come from a man aged 18 to 30 who had mild COVID-19 (a few samples of this study predate the infection). Cell type and time point are not known.

V gene TRBV24-1 combines with J gene TRBJ2-3; D unclear. CDR3 size: 15 residues. Between the trimmed V and J ends, which lost 0 bases and 5 bases, there was a span of 11 bases. CDR1 is KGHDR, CDR2 SFDVKD, per germline. The chain's CDR3 is CATSDLPGYGDTQYF. The CDR3, as DNA: TGTGCCACCAGTGATTTGCCCGGGTATGGAGATACGCAGTATTTT.

This clonotype was observed a handful of times. The V and J genes are TRBV5-1 and TRBJ2-1; D is uncertain. Trimming pared 0 bases from V and 4 bases from J, leaving 5 bases between. Germline values: CDR1 SGHRS, CDR2 YFSETQ. The CDR3 is 13 residues long. CDR3 in amino acids: CASSLGWYNEQFF. CDR3 bases: TGCGCCAGCAGCTTGGGGTGGTACAATGAGCAGTTCTTC.